These 10 T cell receptor beta chains came from one sample sequenced in a study of T cells after yellow fever vaccination. TCRdb re-called the 5' RACE reads with MiXCR, one entry per CDR3 protein. The repertoire consists of around 100,000 distinct CDR3 sequences, with more than 7.5% occurring once and the leading ten covering roughly 23%. The source was CD8+ T cells sorted from PBMCs, collected 45 days after the yellow fever booster vaccination. Every receptor here comes from a man aged 25-45 years who received the YFV17D yellow fever vaccine.

The chain has TRBV4-1 and TRBJ2-2; the match to TRBD2 covers 8 bases. This CDR3 comprises 14 residues. Germline V gene sequence: CDR1 MGHRA, CDR2 YSYEKL. The junction had 0 bases not matched to a gene; V was cut back by 0 bases and J by 6 bases. The CDR3 sequence is CASSQELAAGELFF. The CDR3 bases are TGCGCCAGCAGCCAAGAACTAGCGGCCGGGGAGCTGTTTTTT.

This clonotype was observed at least ten times. V is TRBV12-3 or TRBV12-4 and J is TRBJ2-6, with no clear D. The CDR3 extends over 16 amino acids. Trimming took 4 bases from V and 0 from J, leaving 10 bases between them. CDR3 amino acids: CASSYANSSGANVLTF. In DNA, the CDR3 is TGTGCCAGCAGTTACGCCAACAGCTCTGGGGCCAACGTCCTGACTTTC.

V gene TRBV7-2 combines with J gene TRBJ1-2; D is perhaps TRBD1 (6 bases). Trimming pared 8 bases from V and 4 bases from J, leaving 14 bases between. This CDR3 has 13 amino acids. Germline V gives CDR1 SGHTA, CDR2 FQGNSA. The CDR3 is CASQEGVGYGYTF. The CDR3 nucleotides read TGTGCCAGCCAAGAGGGGGTTGGCTATGGCTACACCTTC.

This clonotype was observed many times. V and J are TRBV30 and TRBJ1-5; no definite D call. This CDR3 is built from 13 residues. V lost 0 bases, J lost 2 bases, and 5 bases lay in between. Looked up from germline, CDR1 is GTSNPN and CDR2 is SVGIG (reference sequence). Here the CDR3 reads CAWSVVGNQPQHF. The CDR3, as DNA: TGTGCCTGGAGTGTGGTGGGCAATCAGCCCCAGCATTTT.

This clonotype was detected many times. The junction and the germline gene differ at one end; a read error may be behind it. This chain connects TRBV6-5 to TRBJ2-7; 11 bases align to TRBD1. Per germline, CDR1 MNHEY and CDR2 SVGAGI. The CDR3 totals 17 residues. The CDR3 coding sequence is TGTGCCAGCAGTTCCCCCATAAGGACAGGGGGCTCCCACGAGCAGTACTTC. Protein sequence: CASSSPIRTGGSHEQYF.

This clonotype was counted ten times or more. The chain is built from TRBV9 and TRBJ2-7; 9 bases agree with TRBD1. Germline assignment: CDR1 SGDLS and CDR2 YYNGEE. This CDR3 has 16 residues. V lost 4 bases, J lost 0 bases, and 8 bases stayed unmatched. The DNA of the CDR3 is TGTGCCAGCAGCCACTCCGGGACAGGGACCTCCTACGAGCAGTACTTC. Its protein is CASSHSGTGTSYEQYF.

This clonotype has at least ten counts. The genes are TRBV4-3 and TRBJ2-5, with TRBD2 matching 12 bases. This CDR3 is built from 19 residues. Germline assignment: CDR1 LGHNA and CDR2 YSLEER. V trimming: 1 base; J trimming: 1 base; junction bases outside the gene matches: 10. CDR3 in DNA: TGCGCCAGCAGCCAAGGTGGCCCTAGCGGGAGGGAATTCCAAGAGACCCAGTACTTC. Translation: CASSQGGPSGREFQETQYF.

In this sample, this clonotype turned up many times. This chain uses TRBV9 with TRBJ2-1; D gene uncertain. Trimming took 5 bases from V and 7 from J, leaving 13 bases between them. This CDR3 is 13 amino acids long. The germline V gene has CDR1 SGDLS and CDR2 YYNGEE. In DNA form, the CDR3 reads TGTGCCAGCAGTCACTCTCACTGGAATGAGCAGTTCTTC. Its protein product is CASSHSHWNEQFF.

The chain uses TRBV30 and TRBJ2-3, with D possibly being TRBD2 (6 bases). The V end was cut by 2 bases, the J end by 5 bases, with 14 bases between. The CDR3 is 14 amino acids. CDR1 is GTSNPN and CDR2 is SVGIG in the germline V gene (reference sequence). As DNA, the CDR3 is TGTGCCTGGAGTTCGACCTGGGGGGTAGATACGCAGTATTTT. This translates into CAWSSTWGVDTQYF. The full variable domain, completed using reference TRBV30 and TRBJ2-3, is SQTIHQWPATLVQPVGSPLSLECTVEGTSNPNLYWYRQAAGRGLQLLFYSVGIGQISSEVPQNLSASRPQDRQFILSSKKLLLSDSGFYLCAWSSTWGVDTQYFGPGTRLTVL.

This clonotype was detected many times. The chain is built from TRBV12-3 or TRBV12-4 and TRBJ2-2; no reliable D call. The CDR3 consists of 14 residues. Trimming stripped 4 bases from V and 0 bases from J, with 6 bases between. The CDR3 region has the DNA TGTGCCAGCAGTTCGGGTTCGAACACCGGGGAGCTGTTTTTT. It yields the protein CASSSGSNTGELFF.